This TCR beta chain was sequenced during a study of T cell responses to AZD1222 COVID-19 vaccine. Study-wide context: Whether given at about 4 or about 12 weeks, second doses were pooled.

Here immunoSEQ multiplex PCR was the method, and the copy in TCRdb shows in-frame clones only, minus some. The sample records about 120,000 clones, approximately 90% being singletons. About this clone: Antigen: not known.

Study-level points and caveats: CD4 TCRs associated with vaccination spanned spike, dominating at 160-218 and 743-854. Donors were mostly white British, more females; clonal diversity possibly underestimated.

The clonotype comes from an adult in good health. The specimen comprised peripheral blood, sampled on day 0 of AZD1222 vaccination.

CDR3 coding DNA: TGCAGCGTGCCCTGGAACACTGAAGCTTTCTTT. Its protein is CSVPWNTEAFF. The rearrangement joins TRBV29-1 to TRBJ1-1; D is undetermined. V lost 6 bases and J lost 1, with 6 bases in between. Germline CDR1 and CDR2: SQVTM and ANQGSEA. This CDR3 contains 11 residues. Filled out from reference TRBV29-1 and TRBJ1-1, the complete variable domain reads SAVISQKPSRDICQRGTSLTIQCQVDSQVTMMFWYRQQPGQSLTLIATANQGSEATYESGFVIDKFPISRPNLTFSTLTVSNMSPEDSSIYLCSVPWNTEAFFGQGTRLTVV.